This T cell receptor (beta chain) was observed in a study of metastatic and nonmetastatic thyroid tumors. Overall study: Across blood and tumor or nodule tissue, repertoires from malignant and benign thyroid patients were compared with one another.

This clone came up a few times. None of the patients had undergone any treatment ahead of thyroid surgery. Trimming removed 7 bases from V and 5 bases from J, with 18 bases in between. This CDR3 has 15 residues. Germline loops: CDR1 MDHEN, CDR2 SYDVKM. With MiXCR, TCRdb called clones anew from the PCR reads. The sample records around 31,000 clones, more than 25% being singletons. The origin of this receptor is a female donor with papillary thyroid cancer or a benign thyroid nodule (not recorded which). Some clones in this sample may be carry-over from other donors' samples. The source material was blood. The V and J genes are TRBV28 and TRBJ2-1; possible D gene TRBD2, 6 bases. CDR3 in DNA: TGTGCCAGCACCCCGACGGGACTGGGTAACAATGAGCAGTTCTTC. Translated: CASTPTGLGNNEQFF.